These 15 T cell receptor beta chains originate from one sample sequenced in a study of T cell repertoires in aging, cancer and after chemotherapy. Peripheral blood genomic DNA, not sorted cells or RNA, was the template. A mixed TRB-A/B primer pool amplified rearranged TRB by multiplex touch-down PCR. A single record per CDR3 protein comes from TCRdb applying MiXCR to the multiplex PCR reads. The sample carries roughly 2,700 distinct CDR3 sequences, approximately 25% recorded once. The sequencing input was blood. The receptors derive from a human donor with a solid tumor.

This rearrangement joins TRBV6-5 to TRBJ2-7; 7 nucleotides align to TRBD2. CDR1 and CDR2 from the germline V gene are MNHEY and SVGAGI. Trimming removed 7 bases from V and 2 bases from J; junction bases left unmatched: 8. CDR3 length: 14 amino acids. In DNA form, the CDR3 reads TGTGCCAGCAATAAGGGCGGGAGCGCCTACGAGCAGTACTTC. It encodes CASNKGGSAYEQYF.

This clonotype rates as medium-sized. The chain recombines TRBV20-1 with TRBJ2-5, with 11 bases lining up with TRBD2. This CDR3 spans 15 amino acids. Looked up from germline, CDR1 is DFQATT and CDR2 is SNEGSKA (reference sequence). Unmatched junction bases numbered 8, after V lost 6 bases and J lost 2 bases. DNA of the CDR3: TGCAGTGCCGCCCCGACTAGCGGGAAACAAGAGACCCAGTACTTC. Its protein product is CSAAPTSGKQETQYF.

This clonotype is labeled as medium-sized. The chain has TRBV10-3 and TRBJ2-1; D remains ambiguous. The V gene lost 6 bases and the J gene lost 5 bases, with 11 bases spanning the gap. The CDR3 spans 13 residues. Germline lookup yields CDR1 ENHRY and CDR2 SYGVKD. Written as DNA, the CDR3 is TGTGCCATCAGCCTTCAGTCAGACAATGAGCAGTTCTTC. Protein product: CAISLQSDNEQFF.

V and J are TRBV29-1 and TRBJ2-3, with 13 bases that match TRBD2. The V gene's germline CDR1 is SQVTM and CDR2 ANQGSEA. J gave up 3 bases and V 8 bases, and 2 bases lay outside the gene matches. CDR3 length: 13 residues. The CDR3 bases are TGCAGCTGGGGACTAGCGGGAACAGATACGCAGTATTTT. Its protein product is CSWGLAGTDTQYF.

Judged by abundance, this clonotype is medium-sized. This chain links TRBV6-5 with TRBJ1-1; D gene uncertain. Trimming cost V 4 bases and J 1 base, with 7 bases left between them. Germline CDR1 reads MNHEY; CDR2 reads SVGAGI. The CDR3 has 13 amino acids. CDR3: CASSSVGNTEAFF. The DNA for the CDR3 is TGTGCCAGCAGTTCCGTGGGGAACACTGAAGCTTTCTTT.

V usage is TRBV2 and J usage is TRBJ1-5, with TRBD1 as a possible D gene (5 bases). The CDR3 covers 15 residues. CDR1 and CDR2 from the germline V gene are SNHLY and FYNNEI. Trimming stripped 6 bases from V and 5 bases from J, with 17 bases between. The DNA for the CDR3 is TGTGCCAGCAGACCGTCTAGGGACCGGTATCAGCCCCAGCATTTT. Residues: CASRPSRDRYQPQHF.

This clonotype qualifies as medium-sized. CDR3: CASSQAGTRVGEQFF. The CDR3, as DNA: TGTGCCAGCAGCCAAGCGGGGACCAGAGTCGGTGAGCAGTTCTTC. The V gene is TRBV14, the J gene TRBJ2-1; D may correspond to TRBD1 or TRBD2 (5 bases each). V was cut by 1 base and J by 9 bases, with 16 bases left in between. Germline values: CDR1 SGHDN, CDR2 FVKESK. This CDR3 region has 15 residues.

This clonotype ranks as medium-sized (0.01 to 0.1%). The CDR3 DNA follows: TGTGCCACCAGAAGACAGGGGGCCTCCTATAATTCACCCCTCCACTTT. Translation gives CATRRQGASYNSPLHF. The V gene is TRBV15, the J gene TRBJ1-6, with 10 bases identical to TRBD1. Germline-derived CDR1 and CDR2 are LNHNV and YYDKDF (reference sequence). The V gene end was trimmed by 6 bases and the J gene end by 0 bases; junction bases not matched to a gene: 2. The length of the CDR3 is 16 residues.

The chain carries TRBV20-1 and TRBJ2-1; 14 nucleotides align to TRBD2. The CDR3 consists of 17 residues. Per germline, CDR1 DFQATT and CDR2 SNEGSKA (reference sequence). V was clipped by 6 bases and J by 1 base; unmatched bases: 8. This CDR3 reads CSAGGLAGVESYNEQFF. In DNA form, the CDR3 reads TGCAGTGCGGGGGGACTAGCGGGAGTCGAATCCTACAATGAGCAGTTCTTC.

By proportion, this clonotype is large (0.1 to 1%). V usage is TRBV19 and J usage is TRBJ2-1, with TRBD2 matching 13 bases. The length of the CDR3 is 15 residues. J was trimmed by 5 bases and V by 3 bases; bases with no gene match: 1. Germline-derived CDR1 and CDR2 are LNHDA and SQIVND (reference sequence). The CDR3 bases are TGTGCCAGTAGTATGGGGACTAGCGGGAACAATGAGCAGTTCTTC. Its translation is CASSMGTSGNNEQFF.

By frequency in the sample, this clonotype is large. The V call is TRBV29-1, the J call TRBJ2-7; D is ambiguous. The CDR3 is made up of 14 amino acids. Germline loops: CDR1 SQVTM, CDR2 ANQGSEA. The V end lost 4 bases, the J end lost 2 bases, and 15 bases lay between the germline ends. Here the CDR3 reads CSVVLISPAYEQYF. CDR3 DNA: TGCAGCGTTGTGTTAATTTCTCCCGCCTACGAGCAGTACTTC.

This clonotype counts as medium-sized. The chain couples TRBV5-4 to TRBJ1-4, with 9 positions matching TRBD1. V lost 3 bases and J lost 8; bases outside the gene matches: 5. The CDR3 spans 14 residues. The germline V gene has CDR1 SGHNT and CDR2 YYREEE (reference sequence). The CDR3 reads CASSSTGGTEKLFF. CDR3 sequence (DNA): TGTGCCAGCAGCTCGACAGGGGGTACGGAAAAACTGTTTTTT.

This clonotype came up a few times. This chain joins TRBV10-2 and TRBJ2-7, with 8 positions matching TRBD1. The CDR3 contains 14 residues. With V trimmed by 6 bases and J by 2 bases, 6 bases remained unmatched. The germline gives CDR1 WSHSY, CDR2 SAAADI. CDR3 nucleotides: TGCGCCAGCAGCTTATTACAGGGGGCCTACGAGCAGTACTTC. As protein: CASSLLQGAYEQYF.

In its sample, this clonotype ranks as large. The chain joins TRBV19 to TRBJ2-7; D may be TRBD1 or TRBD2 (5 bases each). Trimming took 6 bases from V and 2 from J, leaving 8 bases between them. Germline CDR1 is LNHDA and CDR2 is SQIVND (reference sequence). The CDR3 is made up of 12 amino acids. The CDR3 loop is CASRSGPYEQYF. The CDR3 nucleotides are TGTGCCAGTAGGTCGGGGCCCTACGAGCAGTACTTC.

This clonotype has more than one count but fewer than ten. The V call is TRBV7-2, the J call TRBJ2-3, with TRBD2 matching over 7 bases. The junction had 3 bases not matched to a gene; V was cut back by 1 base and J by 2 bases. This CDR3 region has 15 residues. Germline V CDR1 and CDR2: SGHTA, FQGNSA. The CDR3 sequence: CASSLDSGNTDTQYF. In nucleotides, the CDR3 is TGTGCCAGCAGCTTAGACAGCGGGAACACAGATACGCAGTATTTT. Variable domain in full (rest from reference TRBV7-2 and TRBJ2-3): GAGVSQSPSNKVTEKGKDVELRCDPISGHTALYWYRQSLGQGLEFLIYFQGNSAPDKSGLPSDRFSAERTGGSVSTLTIQRTQQEDSAVYLCASSLDSGNTDTQYFGPGTRLTVL.